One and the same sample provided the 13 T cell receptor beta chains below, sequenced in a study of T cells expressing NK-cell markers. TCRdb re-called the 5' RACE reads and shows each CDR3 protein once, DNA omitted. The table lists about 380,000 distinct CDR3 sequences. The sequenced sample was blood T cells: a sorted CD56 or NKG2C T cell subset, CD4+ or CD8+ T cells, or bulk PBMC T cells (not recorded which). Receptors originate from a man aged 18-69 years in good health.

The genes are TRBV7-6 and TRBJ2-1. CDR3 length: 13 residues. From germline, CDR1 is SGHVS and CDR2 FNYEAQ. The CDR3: CASSVAPNNEQFF.

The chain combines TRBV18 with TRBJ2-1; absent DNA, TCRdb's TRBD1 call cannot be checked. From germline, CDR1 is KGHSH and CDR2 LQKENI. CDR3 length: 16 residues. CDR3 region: CASSHRGGQGGDEQFF.

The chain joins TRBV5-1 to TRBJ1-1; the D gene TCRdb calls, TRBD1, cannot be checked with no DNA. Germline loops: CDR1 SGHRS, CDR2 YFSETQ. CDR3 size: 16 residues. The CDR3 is CASSREPPGLNTEAFF.

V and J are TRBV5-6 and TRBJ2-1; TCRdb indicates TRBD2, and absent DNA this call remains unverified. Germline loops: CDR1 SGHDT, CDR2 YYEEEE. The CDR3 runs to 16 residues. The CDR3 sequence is CASSDPTSQMYNEQFF.

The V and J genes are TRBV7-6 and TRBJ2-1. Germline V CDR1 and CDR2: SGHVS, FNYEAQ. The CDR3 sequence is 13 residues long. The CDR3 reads CASSPLGLNEQFF.

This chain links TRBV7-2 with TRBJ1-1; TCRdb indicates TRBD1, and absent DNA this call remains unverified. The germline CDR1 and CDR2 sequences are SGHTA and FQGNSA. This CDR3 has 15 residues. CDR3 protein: CASSISPGTGTGAFF.

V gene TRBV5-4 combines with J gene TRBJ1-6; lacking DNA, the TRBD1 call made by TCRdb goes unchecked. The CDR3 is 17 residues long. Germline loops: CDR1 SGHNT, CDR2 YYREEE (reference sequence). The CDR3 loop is CASSPRQESSYNSPLHF.

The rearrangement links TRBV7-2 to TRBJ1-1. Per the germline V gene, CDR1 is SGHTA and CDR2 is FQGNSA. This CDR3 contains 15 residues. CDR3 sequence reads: CASSLRPTKNTEAFF.

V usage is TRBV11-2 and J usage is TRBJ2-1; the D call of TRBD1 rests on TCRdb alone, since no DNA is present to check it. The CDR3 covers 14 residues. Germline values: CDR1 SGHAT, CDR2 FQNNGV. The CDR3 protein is CASNLHLQGNEQFF.

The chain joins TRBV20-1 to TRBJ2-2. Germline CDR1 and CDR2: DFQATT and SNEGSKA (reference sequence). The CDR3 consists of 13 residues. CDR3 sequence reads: CSARGSNTGELFF.

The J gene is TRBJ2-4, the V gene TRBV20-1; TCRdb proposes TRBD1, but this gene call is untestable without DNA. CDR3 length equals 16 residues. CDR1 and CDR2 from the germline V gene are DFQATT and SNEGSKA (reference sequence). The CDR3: CSASRTGVAAKNIQYF.

The chain's CDR3 is CASSTEAGFEQFF. V is TRBV7-9 and J is TRBJ2-1; with no DNA, the TCRdb D assignment of TRBD2 cannot be verified. Looked up from germline, CDR1 is SEHNR and CDR2 is FQNEAQ (reference sequence). CDR3 length: 13 amino acids. Variable domain in full (rest from reference TRBV7-9 and TRBJ2-1): DTGVSQNPRHKITKRGQNVTFRCDPISEHNRLYWYRQTLGQGPEFLTYFQNEAQLEKSRLLSDRFSAERPKGSFSTLEIQRTEQGDSAMYLCASSTEAGFEQFFGPGTRLTVL.

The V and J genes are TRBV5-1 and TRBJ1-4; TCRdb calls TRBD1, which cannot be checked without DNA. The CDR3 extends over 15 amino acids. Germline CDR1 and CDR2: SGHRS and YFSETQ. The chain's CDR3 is CASSPLRGANEKLFF.